This T cell receptor beta chain was obtained from a study of identical twins. Study observations and caveats: Within beta out-of-frame sequences, the excess sharing observed between twins was weaker. Those out-of-frame alpha sequences shared by twins showed an excess of low generation probability.

TCRdb itself ran the 5' RACE reads through MiXCR, one entry per CDR3 protein. The repertoire holds hundreds of thousands of distinct CDR3 sequences, with 15% to 20% as singletons. CDR1 is SQVTM and CDR2 is ANQGSEA in the germline V gene. Deletions cut 0 bases from V and 11 bases from J, with 7 bases between. The CDR3 contains 10 residues. Remarks on this clonotype: What it recognizes is unknown.

This sample also belongs to another study, concerning T cells expressing NK-cell markers. As reported in that work: Dominant NKG2C+ clonotype frequencies of 1.0-7.0% of CD8+ T cells were measured in a handful of donors. Where a handful of donors were concerned, these clonotypes also led the CD3+CD56-NKG2C+ fraction.

The chain couples TRBV29-1 to TRBJ1-1; D ambiguous. This TCR was sampled from a woman between 18 and 29 years old in good health. Sequenced sample: PBMCs. The CDR3 reads CSVEDSRAFF. The DNA for the CDR3 is TGCAGCGTTGAAGACTCACGGGCTTTCTTT.